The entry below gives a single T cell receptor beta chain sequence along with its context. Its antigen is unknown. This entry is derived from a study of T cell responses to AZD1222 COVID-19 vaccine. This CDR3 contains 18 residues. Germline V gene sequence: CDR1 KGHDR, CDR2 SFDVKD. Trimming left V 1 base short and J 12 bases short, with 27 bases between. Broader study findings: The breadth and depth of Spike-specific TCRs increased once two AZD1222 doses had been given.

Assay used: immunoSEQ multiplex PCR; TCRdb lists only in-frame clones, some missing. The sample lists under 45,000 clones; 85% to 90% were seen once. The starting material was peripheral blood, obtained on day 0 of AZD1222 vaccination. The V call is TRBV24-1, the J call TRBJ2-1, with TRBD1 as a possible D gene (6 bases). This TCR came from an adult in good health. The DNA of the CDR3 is TGTGCCACCAGTGATTTTACGCCTTCGACAGGTCTTCCAGGGGTGCAGTTCTTC. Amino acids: CATSDFTPSTGLPGVQFF.